The 4 T cell receptor beta chains below were found in one sample sequenced in a study of CD8 T cells in ankylosing spondylitis. From the 5' RACE reads, TCRdb called clonotypes with MiXCR, one entry per CDR3 protein. This sample has 150,000 to 200,000 distinct CDR3 sequences, with about 18% found just once. The material sequenced was blood, either unsorted or a sorted T cell fraction (not recorded which). All receptors come from a male donor under 30 with ankylosing spondylitis or in good health (not recorded which).

This clonotype was seen many times. The rearrangement links TRBV20-1 to TRBJ1-4; D is unresolved. Looked up from germline, CDR1 is DFQATT and CDR2 is SNEGSKA (reference sequence). The CDR3 loop spans 13 amino acids. Deletions cut 3 bases from V and 0 bases from J, with 5 bases between. DNA for the CDR3: TGCAGTGCTAGGGTCTCAACTAATGAAAAACTGTTTTTT. Translation gives CSARVSTNEKLFF.

The chain couples TRBV11-2 to TRBJ2-3; 13 nucleotides align to TRBD2. The CDR3 totals 16 residues. Germline CDR1 reads SGHAT; CDR2 reads FQNNGV. J was trimmed by 5 bases and V by 4 bases; bases with no gene match: 6. The CDR3 DNA sequence: TGTGCCAGCAGCTCCTTTACTAGCGGGAGGGAAGATACGCAGTATTTT. Encoded protein: CASSSFTSGREDTQYF.

Only a few counts were recorded for this clonotype. V usage is TRBV9 and J usage is TRBJ2-5; 9 nucleotides match TRBD2. The V and J ends lost 2 bases and 7 bases, in that order; junction bases with no gene match: 18. CDR3 length: 18 amino acids. The germline V gene has CDR1 SGDLS and CDR2 YYNGEE. In DNA, the CDR3 is TGTGCCAGCAGCGTTAGCTGGTTAGCGGGAGCGGTGGACGGGACCCAGTACTTC. Its translation: CASSVSWLAGAVDGTQYF.

This clonotype was seen at least ten times. The rearrangement uses TRBV9 and TRBJ2-2; D is unclear. The length of the CDR3 is 14 residues. Germline V gene lookup returns CDR1 SGDLS and CDR2 YYNGEE. V was shortened by 3 bases and J by 1 base, with 7 bases between the two germline ends. The CDR3 loop reads CASSEGQNTGELFF. For the CDR3, the DNA is TGTGCCAGCAGCGAAGGCCAGAACACCGGGGAGCTGTTTTTT.